Presented here are 18 T cell receptor beta chains from one specimen sequenced in a study of blood T cell repertoires in COVID-19. Sequencing used immunoSEQ multiplex PCR; TCRdb keeps in-frame clones, though not all of them. The table lists 150,000 to 200,000 clones, around 80% of them singletons. Sequencing used PBMCs or T cells enriched from blood (not recorded which). The receptors shown here come from a man aged 50 to 59 who had recovered from COVID-19.

The chain joins TRBV6-2 or TRBV6-3 to TRBJ2-1; 7 nucleotides match TRBD2. This CDR3 is built from 14 residues. Germline V lookup: CDR1 MNHEY, CDR2 SVGEGT. V gave up 2 bases and J gave up 5 bases; unmatched junction bases: 3. The CDR3 nucleotides are TGTGCCAGCAGTTACGGGGGACTAAACAATGAGCAGTTCTTC. The encoded protein is CASSYGGLNNEQFF.

The V gene is TRBV4-1, the J gene TRBJ1-2, with a tentative D call TRBD1 (5 bases). The CDR3 runs 13 residues. Germline V gene sequence: CDR1 MGHRA, CDR2 YSYEKL. Trimming took 1 base from V and 7 from J, leaving 10 bases between them. CDR3 protein: CASSQARDAGYTF. In nucleotides, the CDR3 is TGCGCCAGCAGCCAAGCCAGGGATGCTGGCTACACCTTC.

The genes are TRBV7-2 and TRBJ1-6, with TRBD1 matching 8 bases. Germline V lookup: CDR1 SGHTA, CDR2 FQGNSA. V trimming: 0 bases; J trimming: 8 bases; junction bases outside the gene matches: 6. CDR3 size: 16 residues. CDR3 in DNA: TGTGCCAGCAGCTTAGCGCCCGGACAGGGCCATTCACCCCTCCACTTT. It is translated as CASSLAPGQGHSPLHF.

The V call is TRBV7-9, the J call TRBJ1-6; no reliable D call. V was trimmed by 3 bases and J by 7 bases, leaving 10 bases between them. This CDR3 is built from 14 residues. Looked up from germline, CDR1 is SEHNR and CDR2 is FQNEAQ (reference sequence). The CDR3 DNA follows: TGTGCCAGCAGCTTTGCGACACAGAATTCACCCCTCCACTTT. Amino acids: CASSFATQNSPLHF.

This chain links TRBV4-1 with TRBJ1-1; tentative D call: TRBD1 (6 bases). V was pared by 0 bases and J by 3 bases, with 14 bases between. The CDR3 runs 16 residues. Germline values: CDR1 MGHRA, CDR2 YSYEKL. The DNA of the CDR3 is TGCGCCAGCAGCCAAGATCTGGGGGGGCCGGACACTGAAGCTTTCTTT. This codes for CASSQDLGGPDTEAFF.

This chain connects TRBV21-1 to TRBJ1-6. TRBV21-1 is assigned pseudogene status. CDR3 length: 14 residues. The CDR3 DNA reads as TGTGCCAGCACCCCTACCGGGAGTGATTCACCCCTCCACTTT. Its translation is CASTPTGSDSPLHF.

V usage is TRBV7-8 and J usage is TRBJ1-1; TRBD1 is a possible D gene (6 bases). Germline-derived CDR1 and CDR2 are SGHVS and FQNEAQ. The V and J ends lost 5 bases and 0 bases respectively, with 16 bases between them. This CDR3 region has 16 residues. The chain's CDR3 is CASSLRTVNMNTEAFF. CDR3 sequence (DNA): TGTGCCAGCAGCCTGAGGACAGTTAACATGAACACTGAAGCTTTCTTT.

The chain couples TRBV2 to TRBJ1-2, with 7 bases aligning to TRBD1. Germline V gene sequence: CDR1 SNHLY, CDR2 FYNNEI. With 4 bases clipped from V and 4 bases from J, the junction kept 3 bases outside the gene matches. The CDR3 loop spans 13 amino acids. DNA for the CDR3: TGTGCCAGCAGTGGTGGGACAGCCTATGGCTACACCTTC. Protein sequence: CASSGGTAYGYTF.

The chain has TRBV9 and TRBJ2-7; D perhaps matches TRBD1 (6 bases). CDR3 length: 14 amino acids. Trimming shortened V by 0 bases and J by 4 bases, and 11 bases separated the two germline ends. CDR1 and CDR2 (germline): SGDLS, YYNGEE. CDR3 loop: CASSVATTGYEQYF. CDR3 bases: TGTGCCAGCAGCGTAGCGACGACAGGATACGAGCAGTACTTC.

V and J are TRBV5-5 and TRBJ1-6; 10 bases are shared with TRBD1. The germline V gene encodes CDR1 SGHKS and CDR2 YYEKEE (reference sequence). This CDR3 has 14 residues. V was clipped by 4 bases and J by 11 bases; unmatched bases: 6. CDR3 residues: CASSPTGGRAPLHF. CDR3 DNA: TGTGCCAGCAGCCCGACAGGGGGCAGGGCACCCCTCCACTTT.

With respect to this clone: Other DNA sequences in the same sample also yield this CDR3. V gene TRBV7-9 combines with J gene TRBJ1-2; D is undetermined. Germline lookup yields CDR1 SEHNR and CDR2 FQNEAQ (reference sequence). The CDR3 covers 14 residues. The V end lost 5 bases, the J end lost 1 base, and 11 bases lay between the germline ends. The CDR3 region is CASSPRGGNYGYTF. CDR3 DNA sequence: TGTGCCAGCAGCCCCCGGGGTGGTAACTATGGCTACACCTTC.

The gene calls are TRBV19 and TRBJ1-5; 9 bases are shared with TRBD1. CDR3 length equals 14 residues. V lost 6 bases and J lost 4; bases outside the gene matches: 4. The germline V gene encodes CDR1 LNHDA and CDR2 SQIVND (reference sequence). The CDR3 region has the DNA TGTGCCAGTAGCGGGACAGGGAATAATCAGCCCCAGCATTTT. As protein: CASSGTGNNQPQHF.

V gene TRBV9 combines with J gene TRBJ1-2; 8 bases are a match to TRBD1. Germline V lookup: CDR1 SGDLS, CDR2 YYNGEE. Unmatched junction bases numbered 12, after V lost 7 bases and J lost 7 bases. The CDR3 covers 14 residues. The CDR3 DNA follows: TGTGCCAGCTCTGGGGGACAGGCCGTTGGTGGCTACACCTTC. It translates to CASSGGQAVGGYTF.

This rearrangement joins TRBV2 to TRBJ1-6; tentatively, D is TRBD1 (6 bases). Germline V gives CDR1 SNHLY, CDR2 FYNNEI. This CDR3 spans 14 amino acids. Trimming stripped 7 bases from V and 2 bases from J, with 9 bases between. The CDR3 here is CASTGQTYNSPLHF. CDR3 bases: TGTGCCAGCACCGGACAGACCTATAATTCACCCCTCCACTTT.

The chain uses TRBV6-5 and TRBJ2-1, with D possibly matching TRBD2 (5 bases). Germline assignment: CDR1 MNHEY and CDR2 SVGAGI. Trimming removed 5 bases from V and 5 bases from J, with 13 bases in between. CDR3 length: 14 amino acids. The CDR3: CASSPRRLNNEQFF. The CDR3 nucleotides read TGTGCCAGCAGTCCCAGGAGGCTGAACAATGAGCAGTTCTTC.

This chain uses TRBV4-2 with TRBJ2-7, with TRBD2 as a possible D gene (6 bases). Germline V CDR1 and CDR2: LGHNA, YNFKEQ. Trimming left V 3 bases short and J 5 bases short, with 8 bases between. The CDR3 sequence is 12 residues long. DNA for the CDR3: TGTGCCAGCAGCCAGCGCGGGGACGAGCAGTACTTC. It translates to CASSQRGDEQYF.

The chain carries TRBV6-5 and TRBJ2-7, with a tentative D call TRBD2 (6 bases). V dropped 4 bases and J dropped 7 bases, with 11 bases sitting between them. Germline V gene lookup returns CDR1 MNHEY and CDR2 SVGAGI. CDR3 length: 12 residues. This CDR3 is CASSSFGGEQYF. CDR3 bases: TGTGCCAGCAGTTCCTTTGGGGGGGAGCAGTACTTC.

The J gene is TRBJ2-2, the V gene TRBV5-1; D call uncertain. V lost 3 bases and J 7 bases, leaving 7 bases between the germline ends. This CDR3 spans 12 amino acids. Per germline, CDR1 SGHRS and CDR2 YFSETQ. The CDR3 coding sequence is TGCGCCAGCAGCTCCGAACTCGGGGAGCTGTTTTTT. Translated: CASSSELGELFF.